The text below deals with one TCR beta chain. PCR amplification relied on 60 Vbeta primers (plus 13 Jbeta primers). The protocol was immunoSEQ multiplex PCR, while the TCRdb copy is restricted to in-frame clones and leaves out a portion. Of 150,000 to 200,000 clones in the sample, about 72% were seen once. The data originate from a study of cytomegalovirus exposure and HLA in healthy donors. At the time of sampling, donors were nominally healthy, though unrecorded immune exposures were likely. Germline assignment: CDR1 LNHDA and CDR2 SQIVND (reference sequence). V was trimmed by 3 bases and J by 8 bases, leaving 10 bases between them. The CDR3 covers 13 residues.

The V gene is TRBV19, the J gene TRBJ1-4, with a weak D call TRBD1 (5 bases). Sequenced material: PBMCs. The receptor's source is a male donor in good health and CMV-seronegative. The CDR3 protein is CASSMGRAEKLFF. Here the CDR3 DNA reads TGTGCCAGTAGTATGGGCAGGGCCGAAAAACTGTTTTTT.